Below, 30 T cell receptor beta chains from the same sample are listed, as sequenced in a study of T cell responses to AZD1222 COVID-19 vaccine. Generated by immunoSEQ multiplex PCR, the TCRdb table keeps only in-frame clones and is missing some. The sample contains about 90,000 clones, 70% to 90% of which appear only once. The sample in question was peripheral blood, obtained 28 days after the second AZD1222 dose. The origin of the receptors is an adult who received the AZD1222 COVID-19 vaccine.

The V call is TRBV4-2, the J call TRBJ1-2, with TRBD1 matching over 7 bases. V was pared by 0 bases and J by 4 bases, with 5 bases of the junction left unmatched. The germline gives CDR1 LGHNA, CDR2 YNFKEQ. The length of the CDR3 is 15 residues. The CDR3 DNA sequence: TGTGCCAGCAGCCAAGATCCCGGGACAGTCTATGGCTACACCTTC. It is translated as CASSQDPGTVYGYTF.

This clone occurred once. V gene TRBV30 combines with J gene TRBJ2-7; D is unresolved. With 2 bases removed from V and 4 bases from J, the gap between germline ends came to 15 bases. The length of the CDR3 is 14 residues. CDR1 and CDR2 from the germline V gene are GTSNPN and SVGIG (reference sequence). The CDR3 is CAWSPRLTLYEQYF. CDR3 in DNA: TGTGCCTGGAGTCCTCGGCTGACTTTATACGAGCAGTACTTC.

This clone was picked up one time. The chain combines TRBV20-1 with TRBJ2-5; D ambiguous. The CDR3 length is 11 residues. CDR1 DFQATT and CDR2 SNEGSKA come from the germline V gene (reference sequence). V was cut by 5 bases and J by 3 bases, with 7 bases left in between. CDR3 loop: CSAASKETQYF. CDR3 in DNA: TGCAGTGCTGCCAGCAAAGAGACCCAGTACTTC.

CDR3 amino acids: CASSYSEASNQPQHF. Here the CDR3 DNA reads TGTGCCAGCAGTTACTCGGAGGCTAGCAATCAGCCCCAGCATTTT. This rearrangement joins TRBV6-2 or TRBV6-3 to TRBJ1-5; no reliable D call. The CDR3 is made up of 15 amino acids. Per germline, CDR1 MNHEY and CDR2 SVGEGT. Trimming removed 0 bases from V and 0 bases from J, with 6 bases in between.

This sequence joins TRBV6-5 and TRBJ1-4; no clear D. The CDR3 length is 14 residues. Between the trimmed V and J ends, which lost 4 bases and 0 bases, there was a span of 6 bases. Germline V CDR1 and CDR2: MNHEY, SVGAGI. CDR3 sequence reads: CASSFRATNEKLFF. The CDR3 bases are TGTGCCAGCAGTTTCAGAGCAACTAATGAAAAACTGTTTTTT.

The chain links TRBV19 to TRBJ1-3; perhaps TRBD1 as D (5 bases). V lost 6 bases and J 2 bases, leaving 26 bases between the germline ends. Germline assignment: CDR1 LNHDA and CDR2 SQIVND (reference sequence). The CDR3 spans 19 residues. The CDR3 is CASSPRVGLPDHPGNTIYF. Written as DNA, the CDR3 is TGTGCCAGTAGCCCCCGAGTGGGGCTCCCAGACCACCCTGGAAACACCATATATTTT.

The chain joins TRBV30 to TRBJ1-4; no clear D. Trimming took 2 bases from V and 5 from J, leaving 18 bases between them. This CDR3 spans 16 amino acids. Germline CDR1 reads GTSNPN; CDR2 reads SVGIG (reference sequence). CDR3 coding DNA: TGTGCCTGGAGTATCTCCAAGGGTGGGGAAAATGAAAAACTGTTTTTT. Its translation is CAWSISKGGENEKLFF.

V and J are TRBV19 and TRBJ1-1; D not resolved. Germline-derived CDR1 and CDR2 are LNHDA and SQIVND (reference sequence). The ends were cut back, 2 bases at V and 1 base at J, with 5 bases in the middle. The CDR3 consists of 13 residues. The CDR3 coding sequence is TGTGCCAGTAGTATACAAGCGAACACTGAAGCTTTCTTT. Encoded protein: CASSIQANTEAFF.

V gene TRBV21-1 combines with J gene TRBJ2-1; the table's D call TRBD1 went unverified against the DNA. TRBV21-1 is given as a pseudogene. The CDR3 loop spans 17 amino acids. The CDR3 reads CASSMLRTGCPYNEQFF. DNA for the CDR3: TGTGCCAGCAGCATGCTTCGGACAGGATGTCCCTACAATGAGCAGTTCTTC.

The chain employs TRBV4-2 and TRBJ1-1, with D possibly being TRBD1 (6 bases). Looked up from germline, CDR1 is LGHNA and CDR2 is YNFKEQ. The CDR3 covers 15 residues. Trimming cost V 4 bases and J 0 bases, with 12 bases left between them. CDR3 nucleotides: TGTGCCAGCAGCCGGACAGAACTCATGAACACTGAAGCTTTCTTT. Residues: CASSRTELMNTEAFF.

This clone was seen a handful of times. The chain uses TRBV5-5 and TRBJ1-5; tentative D call: TRBD1 (5 bases). Germline V CDR1 and CDR2: SGHKS, YYEKEE (reference sequence). The V end was cut by 4 bases, the J end by 2 bases, with 13 bases between. The CDR3 spans 15 residues. The CDR3 nucleotides are TGTGCCAGCAGCCCCGCGGGGCAGGGCAATCAGCCCCAGCATTTT. Amino acid sequence: CASSPAGQGNQPQHF.

The V call is TRBV10-3, the J call TRBJ2-1, with D possibly matching TRBD2 (6 bases). The germline V gene encodes CDR1 ENHRY and CDR2 SYGVKD. This CDR3 is 13 amino acids long. V was trimmed by 2 bases and J by 10 bases, leaving 12 bases between them. The CDR3: CAISEGRTTEQFF. In DNA form, the CDR3 reads TGTGCCATCAGTGAGGGGCGGACTACCGAGCAGTTCTTC.

The chain has TRBV15 and TRBJ2-7, with D uncertain. The CDR3 is made up of 14 amino acids. Trimming pared 0 bases from V and 1 base from J, leaving 7 bases between. CDR1 is LNHNV and CDR2 is YYDKDF in the germline V gene (reference sequence). The CDR3: CATSRDQGSYEQYF. The CDR3 DNA is TGTGCCACCAGCAGAGATCAAGGGTCCTACGAGCAGTACTTC.

The rearrangement joins TRBV30 to TRBJ1-2, with D uncertain. This CDR3 spans 11 amino acids. V lost 0 bases and J 8 bases, leaving 7 bases between the germline ends. The germline gives CDR1 GTSNPN, CDR2 SVGIG (reference sequence). CDR3: CAWSVRLGYTF. As DNA, the CDR3 is TGTGCCTGGAGTGTAAGGTTGGGCTACACCTTC.

The CDR3 DNA reads TGTGCCAGCAGCCTACAGGGGACCTCCTACGAGCAGTACTTC. Its protein is CASSLQGTSYEQYF. The rearrangement joins TRBV7-2 to TRBJ2-7, with 7 nucleotides matching TRBD1. Per the germline V gene, CDR1 is SGHTA and CDR2 is FQGNSA. The length of the CDR3 is 14 residues. V was pared by 5 bases and J by 0 bases, with 4 bases of the junction left unmatched. The full variable domain, in which reference TRBV7-2 and TRBJ2-7 provide the parts outside the CDR3, is GAGVSQSPSNKVTEKGKDVELRCDPISGHTALYWYRQSLGQGLEFLIYFQGNSAPDKSGLPSDRFSAERTGGSVSTLTIQRTQQEDSAVYLCASSLQGTSYEQYFGPGTRLTVT.

This clone was observed a single time. The rearrangement uses TRBV7-2 and TRBJ1-4, with D hard to call. Germline lookup yields CDR1 SGHTA and CDR2 FQGNSA. The CDR3 is 14 amino acids. V lost 8 bases, J lost 4 bases, and 14 bases lay in between. CDR3 sequence (DNA): TGTGCCAGCGGCGCACCTTGGGGTAATGAAAAACTGTTTTTT. Translated: CASGAPWGNEKLFF.

This clone was seen just once. The rearrangement links TRBV11-3 to TRBJ2-2; 7 bases match TRBD2. Germline-derived CDR1 and CDR2 are SGHNT and YENEEA. The length of the CDR3 is 15 residues. The trim removed 7 bases at V and 6 bases at J, leaving 11 bases unmatched. CDR3: CASTNGAGRAGELFF. The DNA of the CDR3 is TGTGCCAGCACCAACGGGGCAGGGAGGGCCGGGGAGCTGTTTTTT. Supplemented by reference TRBV11-3 and TRBJ2-2, the full variable domain reads EAGVVQSPRYKIIEKKQPVAFWCNPISGHNTLYWYLQNLGQGPELLIRYENEEAVDDSQLPKDRFSAERLKGVDSTLKIQPAELGDSAVYLCASTNGAGRAGELFFGEGSRLTVL.

The chain joins TRBV14 to TRBJ2-5; D is possibly TRBD1 or TRBD2 (6 bases each). Germline V gene sequence: CDR1 SGHDN, CDR2 FVKESK. The CDR3 is made up of 17 amino acids. Trimming cost V 0 bases and J 1 base, with 15 bases left between them. CDR3 protein: CASSQDRGPLGQETQYF. The DNA of the CDR3 is TGTGCCAGCAGCCAAGATCGGGGGCCCTTGGGCCAAGAGACCCAGTACTTC. Full variable domain (missing parts from reference TRBV14 and TRBJ2-5): EAGVTQFPSHSVIEKGQTVTLRCDPISGHDNLYWYRRVMGKEIKFLLHFVKESKQDESGMPNNRFLAERTGGTYSTLKVQPAELEDSGVYFCASSQDRGPLGQETQYFGPGTRLLVL.

The chain couples TRBV15 to TRBJ1-1; possibly TRBD1 for D (5 bases). Trimming removed 0 bases from V and 4 bases from J, with 21 bases in between. Germline V gene data show CDR1 as LNHNV and CDR2 as YYDKDF (reference sequence). The CDR3 has 18 residues. The chain's CDR3 is CATSRDGALTVSGTEAFF. CDR3 DNA: TGTGCCACCAGCAGAGATGGGGCTTTGACAGTATCGGGCACTGAAGCTTTCTTT.

The V and J genes are TRBV5-1 and TRBJ1-2, with 9 bases fitting TRBD1. The V gene's germline CDR1 is SGHRS and CDR2 YFSETQ. This CDR3 contains 17 residues. With V trimmed by 4 bases and J by 2 bases, 12 bases remained unmatched. The CDR3 spells CASSLYPGQGENYGYTF. In DNA form, the CDR3 reads TGCGCCAGCAGCCTATACCCGGGACAGGGAGAGAACTATGGCTACACCTTC.

V usage is TRBV7-9 and J usage is TRBJ2-2; D is unclear. CDR1 and CDR2 from the germline V gene are SEHNR and FQNEAQ (reference sequence). The CDR3 is made up of 16 amino acids. Trimming stripped 6 bases from V and 0 bases from J, with 14 bases between. The CDR3 region is CASSPRTQSNTGELFF. CDR3 nucleotide sequence: TGTGCCAGCAGTCCTAGGACCCAGTCGAACACCGGGGAGCTGTTTTTT. Complete variable domain (other parts from reference TRBV7-9 and TRBJ2-2): DTGVSQNPRHKITKRGQNVTFRCDPISEHNRLYWYRQTLGQGPEFLTYFQNEAQLEKSRLLSDRFSAERPKGSFSTLEIQRTEQGDSAMYLCASSPRTQSNTGELFFGEGSRLTVL.

This clone was detected once. This chain uses TRBV18 with TRBJ2-2; perhaps TRBD1 as D (6 bases). V lost 6 bases to trimming and J lost 7 bases, with 21 bases between them. Per the germline V gene, CDR1 is KGHSH and CDR2 is LQKENI. The CDR3 runs to 16 residues. In nucleotides, the CDR3 is TGTGCCAGCTCGCAACAACACACAGGGTCGGACGGGGAGCTGTTTTTT. Translation gives CASSQQHTGSDGELFF.

The rearrangement joins TRBV11-2 to TRBJ2-1, with 7 nucleotides matching TRBD2. V lost 0 bases and J lost 1; bases outside the gene matches: 15. Germline lookup yields CDR1 SGHAT and CDR2 FQNNGV. The CDR3 length is 20 residues. The CDR3: CASSLEKRGGPGWSYNEQFF. CDR3 DNA sequence: TGTGCCAGCAGCTTAGAAAAAAGGGGAGGGCCAGGGTGGTCCTACAATGAGCAGTTCTTC.

The chain recombines TRBV19 with TRBJ2-6; D gene uncertain. Germline assignment: CDR1 LNHDA and CDR2 SQIVND (reference sequence). V gave up 5 bases and J gave up 0 bases, with 17 bases separating them. The CDR3 extends over 18 amino acids. This CDR3 is CASSGQATWSSGANVLTF. CDR3 sequence (DNA): TGTGCCAGTAGTGGTCAGGCCACGTGGAGCTCTGGGGCCAACGTCCTGACTTTC.

The chain carries TRBV20-1 and TRBJ2-1; D is perhaps TRBD2 (5 bases). V was clipped by 3 bases and J by 9 bases, with 18 bases between them. The length of the CDR3 is 14 residues. Germline values: CDR1 DFQATT, CDR2 SNEGSKA (reference sequence). CDR3 DNA: TGCAGTGCTAGTCGACCTCTTACTGAGGGTGAGCAGTTCTTC. Translation: CSASRPLTEGEQFF.

The chain carries TRBV7-6 and TRBJ2-1; 7 bases map to TRBD2. Germline CDR1 and CDR2: SGHVS and FNYEAQ. The CDR3 is made up of 17 amino acids. Losses at the gene ends were 6 bases for V and 5 bases for J; bases not matched to a gene: 16. CDR3 amino acids: CASSQNGLAVIHNEQFF. In DNA form, the CDR3 reads TGTGCCAGCAGTCAAAACGGCCTAGCGGTAATTCACAATGAGCAGTTCTTC.

A note on this clone: Other DNA sequences in the sample encode the same CDR3. This rearrangement joins TRBV4-1 to TRBJ2-7; D is possibly TRBD2 (5 bases). V was trimmed by 2 bases and J by 5 bases, leaving 16 bases between them. The germline gives CDR1 MGHRA, CDR2 YSYEKL. The CDR3 totals 15 residues. DNA of the CDR3: TGCGCCAGCAGCCAACGCAACACGGGGTTAGACGAGCAGTACTTC. Translating it yields CASSQRNTGLDEQYF.

V and J are TRBV12-3 or TRBV12-4 and TRBJ1-2; D is possibly TRBD1 (6 bases). V was clipped by 3 bases and J by 14 bases, with 13 bases between them. The CDR3 consists of 11 residues. The CDR3 region has the DNA TGTGCCAGCAGTTTCATCAGGGGTAGAACCTTC. The encoded protein is CASSFIRGRTF.

This chain connects TRBV10-2 to TRBJ2-7, with D tentatively TRBD2 (5 bases). Per the germline V gene, CDR1 is WSHSY and CDR2 is SAAADI. This CDR3 has 14 amino acids. Trimming left V 4 bases short and J 3 bases short, with 13 bases between. CDR3 sequence: CASSVGSVDYEQYF. The CDR3 DNA follows: TGCGCCAGCAGTGTGGGTAGCGTAGACTACGAGCAGTACTTC.

The chain is built from TRBV5-1 and TRBJ1-4, with a possible D match to TRBD1 (5 bases). V shed 4 bases and J shed 7 bases, with 17 bases lying between them. The CDR3 extends over 15 amino acids. The germline V gene has CDR1 SGHRS and CDR2 YFSETQ. This chain's CDR3 is CASSPQGFGGEKLFF. DNA of the CDR3: TGCGCCAGCAGCCCCCAAGGTTTTGGGGGTGAAAAACTGTTTTTT.